This entry is about one TCR beta chain. A COVID-19 case was met by exposed participants within 2 weeks before study entry. Unmatched junction bases numbered 14, after V lost 0 bases and J lost 11 bases. The germline CDR1 and CDR2 sequences are SGHRS and YFSETQ. This CDR3 region has 16 residues. The record originates from a study of blood T cell repertoires in COVID-19. Generated by immunoSEQ multiplex PCR, the TCRdb table keeps only in-frame clones and is missing some. Here the sample spans some 340,000 clones, approximately 91% being singletons. The rearrangement uses TRBV5-1 and TRBJ2-5, with TRBD2 matching over 9 bases. The origin of this receptor is a woman between 25 and 40 years old who had been exposed to COVID-19. Sequencing was performed on PBMCs or T cells enriched from blood (not recorded which). CDR3: CASSLGTSAYGKAQYF. The CDR3 DNA reads TGCGCCAGCAGCTTGGGGACTAGCGCCTATGGCAAGGCTCAGTACTTC.